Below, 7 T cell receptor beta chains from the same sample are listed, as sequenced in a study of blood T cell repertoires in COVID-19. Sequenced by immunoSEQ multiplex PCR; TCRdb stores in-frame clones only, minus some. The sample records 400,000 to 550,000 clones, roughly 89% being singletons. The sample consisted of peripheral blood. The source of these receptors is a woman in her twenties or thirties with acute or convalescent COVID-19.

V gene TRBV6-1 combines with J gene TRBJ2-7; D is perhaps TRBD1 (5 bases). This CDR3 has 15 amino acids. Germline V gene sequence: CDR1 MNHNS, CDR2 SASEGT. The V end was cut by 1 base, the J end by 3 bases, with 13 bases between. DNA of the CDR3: TGTGCCAGCAGTGAAGGGGCAGGGCCGGGCTACGAGCAGTACTTC. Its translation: CASSEGAGPGYEQYF.

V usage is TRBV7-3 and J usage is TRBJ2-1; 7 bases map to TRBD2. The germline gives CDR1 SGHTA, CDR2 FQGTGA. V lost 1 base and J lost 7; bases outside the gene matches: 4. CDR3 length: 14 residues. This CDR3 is CASSLRGGRNEQFF. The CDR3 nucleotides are TGTGCCAGCAGCTTAAGGGGGGGTCGGAATGAGCAGTTCTTC.

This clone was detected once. The CDR3 bases are TGCGCCAGCAGCCAAGAACCAGGGCAGCTTCAGCCCCAGCATTTT. It is translated as CASSQEPGQLQPQHF. This chain uses TRBV4-1 with TRBJ1-5, with a weak D call TRBD1 (5 bases). There are 15 residues in the CDR3. CDR1 MGHRA and CDR2 YSYEKL come from the germline V gene. Trimming took off 0 bases at V and 6 bases at J, with 12 bases between the two ends.

The CDR3 coding sequence is TGCGCCAGCAGCCAAGATCCGACGGGGAAACGGCAGTATTTT. Amino acid sequence: CASSQDPTGKRQYF. This chain uses TRBV4-1 with TRBJ2-3; TRBD2 might be the D (5 bases). The V end lost 0 bases, the J end lost 11 bases, and 15 bases lay between the germline ends. Germline V CDR1 and CDR2: MGHRA, YSYEKL. The CDR3 is made up of 14 amino acids.

The CDR3 DNA reads as TGCGCCAGCAGTTCCGGGACAACACAAGAGACCCAGTACTTC. This translates into CASSSGTTQETQYF. The chain joins TRBV5-1 to TRBJ2-5, with D possibly matching TRBD1 (6 bases). This CDR3 has 14 residues. V dropped 5 bases and J dropped 2 bases, with 13 bases sitting between them. In germline, CDR1 is SGHRS, CDR2 YFSETQ.

The CDR3 here is CASSLGLSGGATDTQYF. In nucleotides, the CDR3 is TGTGCCAGCAGCTTGGGTTTAAGCGGGGGGGCCACAGATACGCAGTATTTT. The chain recombines TRBV5-4 with TRBJ2-3; 10 bases agree with TRBD2. The V and J ends lost 0 bases and 2 bases, in that order; junction bases with no gene match: 6. The germline gives CDR1 SGHNT, CDR2 YYREEE (reference sequence). The CDR3 totals 17 residues. The full variable domain, with the rest looked up from reference TRBV5-4 and TRBJ2-3, is ETGVTQSPTHLIKTRGQQVTLRCSSQSGHNTVSWYQQALGQGPQFIFQYYREEENGRGNFPPRFSGLQFPNYSSELNVNALELDDSALYLCASSLGLSGGATDTQYFGPGTRLTVL.

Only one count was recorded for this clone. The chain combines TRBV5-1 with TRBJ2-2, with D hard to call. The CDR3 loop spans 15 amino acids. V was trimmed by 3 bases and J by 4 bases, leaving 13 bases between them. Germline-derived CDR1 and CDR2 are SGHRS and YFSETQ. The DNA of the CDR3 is TGCGCCAGCAGCTACGACTTCGGCGGCACCGGGGAGCTGTTTTTT. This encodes CASSYDFGGTGELFF.